This TCR beta chain appears in the sequencing data of a study of low-dose radiotherapy and immunotherapy resistance in tumors. Study background: Daily oral aspirin at 300 mg began on cycle 1 day 1 and lasted four cycles.

The time point denotes: before trial treatment. Alpha- and beta-chain coverage of first-strand cDNA came from TRAV- and TRBV-specific primers. TCRs underwent around 20 PCR cycles of amplification with a constant-region primer and V-primer adapter. TCRdb re-called the reads through MiXCR, storing one row per CDR3 protein. The data show tens of thousands of distinct CDR3 sequences, less than 35% seen once. This clonotype was seen only a few times. The germline gives CDR1 LNHDA, CDR2 SQIVND (reference sequence). With V trimmed by 5 bases and J by 5 bases, 1 base remained unmatched. The CDR3 has 12 residues.

The sequence was collected from a female donor with ovarian cancer. The chain uses TRBV19 and TRBJ2-5; 8 bases map to TRBD1. Sample: PBMCs, taken before treatment. CDR3: CASSYRGETQYF. The CDR3 DNA is TGTGCCAGTAGTTACAGGGGGGAGACCCAGTACTTC. Looking up the rest from reference TRBV19 and TRBJ2-5 gives the full variable domain: DGGITQSPKYLFRKEGQNVTLSCEQNLNHDAMYWYRQDPGQGLRLIYYSQIVNDFQKGDIAEGYSVSREKKESFPLTVTSAQKNPTAFYLCASSYRGETQYFGPGTRLLVL.